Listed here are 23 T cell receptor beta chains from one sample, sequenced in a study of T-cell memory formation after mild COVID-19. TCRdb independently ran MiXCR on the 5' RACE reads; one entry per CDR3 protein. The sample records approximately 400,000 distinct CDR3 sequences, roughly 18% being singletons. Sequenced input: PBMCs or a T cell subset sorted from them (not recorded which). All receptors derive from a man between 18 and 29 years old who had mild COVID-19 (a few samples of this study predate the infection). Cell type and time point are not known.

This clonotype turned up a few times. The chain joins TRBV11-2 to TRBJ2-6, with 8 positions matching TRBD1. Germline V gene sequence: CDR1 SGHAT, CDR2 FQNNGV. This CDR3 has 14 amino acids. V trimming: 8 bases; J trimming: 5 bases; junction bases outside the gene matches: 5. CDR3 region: CASAGQGRANVLTF. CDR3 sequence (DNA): TGTGCCAGCGCCGGACAGGGACGGGCCAACGTCCTGACTTTC. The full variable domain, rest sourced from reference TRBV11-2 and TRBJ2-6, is EAGVAQSPRYKIIEKRQSVAFWCNPISGHATLYWYQQILGQGPKLLIQFQNNGVVDDSQLPKDRFSAERLKGVDSTLKIQPAKLEDSAVYLCASAGQGRANVLTFGAGSRLTVL.

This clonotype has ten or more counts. CDR3 coding DNA: TGCGCCAGCAGCCGCGGAACTTCGACAGGGCCCTCCTACAATGAGCAGTTCTTC. Its protein is CASSRGTSTGPSYNEQFF. The rearrangement links TRBV4-1 to TRBJ2-1; 7 bases fit TRBD1. Germline assignment: CDR1 MGHRA and CDR2 YSYEKL. This CDR3 region has 18 residues. The V gene end was trimmed by 4 bases and the J gene end by 0 bases; junction bases not matched to a gene: 12.

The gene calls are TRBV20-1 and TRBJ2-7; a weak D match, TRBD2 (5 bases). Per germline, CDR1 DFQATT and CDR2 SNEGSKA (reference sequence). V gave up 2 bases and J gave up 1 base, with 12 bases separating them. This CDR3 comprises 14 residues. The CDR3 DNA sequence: TGCAGTGCTAGAAGCCGACGCGGGTCCTACGAGCAGTACTTC. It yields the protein CSARSRRGSYEQYF.

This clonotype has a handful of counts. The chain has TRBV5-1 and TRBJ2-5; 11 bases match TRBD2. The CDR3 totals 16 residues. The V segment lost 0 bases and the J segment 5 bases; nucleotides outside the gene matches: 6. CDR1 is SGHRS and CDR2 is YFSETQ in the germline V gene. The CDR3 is CASSLAVSGGAETQYF. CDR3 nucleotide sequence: TGCGCCAGCAGCTTGGCCGTTAGCGGGGGGGCCGAGACCCAGTACTTC.

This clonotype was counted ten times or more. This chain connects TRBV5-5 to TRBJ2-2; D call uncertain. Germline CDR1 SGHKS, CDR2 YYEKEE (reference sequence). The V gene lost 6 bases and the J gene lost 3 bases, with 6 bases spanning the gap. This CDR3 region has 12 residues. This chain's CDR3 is CASTRDTGELFF. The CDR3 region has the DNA TGTGCCAGCACCCGGGACACCGGGGAGCTGTTTTTT.

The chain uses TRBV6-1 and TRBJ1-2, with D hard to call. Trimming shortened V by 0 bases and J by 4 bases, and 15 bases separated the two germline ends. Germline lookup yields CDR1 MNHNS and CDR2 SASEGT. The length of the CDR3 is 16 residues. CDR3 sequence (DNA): TGTGCCAGCAGTGAAGCTGTAGGGCCCTCCATCTATGGCTACACCTTC. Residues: CASSEAVGPSIYGYTF.

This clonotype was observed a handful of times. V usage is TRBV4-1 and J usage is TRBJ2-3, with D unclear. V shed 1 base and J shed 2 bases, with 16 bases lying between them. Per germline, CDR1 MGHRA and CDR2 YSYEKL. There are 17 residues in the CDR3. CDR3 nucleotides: TGCGCCAGCAGCCAAGTCAAGATCTCGACGGCCACAGATACGCAGTATTTT. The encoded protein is CASSQVKISTATDTQYF.

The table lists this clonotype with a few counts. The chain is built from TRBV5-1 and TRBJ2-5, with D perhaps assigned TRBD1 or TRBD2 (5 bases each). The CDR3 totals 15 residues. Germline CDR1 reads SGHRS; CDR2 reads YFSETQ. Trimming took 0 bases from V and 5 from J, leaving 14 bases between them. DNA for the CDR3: TGCGCCAGCAGCTTGGGAGGGACCCCCGGGGAGACCCAGTACTTC. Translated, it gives CASSLGGTPGETQYF.

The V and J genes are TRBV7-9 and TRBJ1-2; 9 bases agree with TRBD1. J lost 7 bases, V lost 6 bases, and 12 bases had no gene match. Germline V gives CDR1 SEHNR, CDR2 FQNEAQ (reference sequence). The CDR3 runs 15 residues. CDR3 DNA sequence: TGTGCCAGCAGGAGGGTTCGGACAGGGGACTTTGGCTACACCTTC. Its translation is CASRRVRTGDFGYTF.

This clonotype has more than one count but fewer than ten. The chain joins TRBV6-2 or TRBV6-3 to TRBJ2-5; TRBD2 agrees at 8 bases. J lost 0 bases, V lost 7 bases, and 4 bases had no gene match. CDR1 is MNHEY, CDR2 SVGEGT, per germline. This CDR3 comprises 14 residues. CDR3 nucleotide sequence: TGTGCCAGCACCATACTAGCGGACCAAGAGACCCAGTACTTC. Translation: CASTILADQETQYF.

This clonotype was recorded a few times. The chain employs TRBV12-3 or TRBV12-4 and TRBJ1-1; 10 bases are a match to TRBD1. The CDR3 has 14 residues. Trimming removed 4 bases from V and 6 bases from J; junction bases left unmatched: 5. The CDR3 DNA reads TGTGCCAGCAGTTCTCGACAGGGGGCCCCTGAAGCTTTCTTT. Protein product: CASSSRQGAPEAFF.

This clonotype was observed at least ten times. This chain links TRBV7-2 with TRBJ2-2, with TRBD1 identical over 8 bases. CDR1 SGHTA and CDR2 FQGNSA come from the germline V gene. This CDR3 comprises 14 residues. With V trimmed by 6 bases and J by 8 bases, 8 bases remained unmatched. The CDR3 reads CASRRQGLPGELFF. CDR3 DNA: TGTGCCAGCAGGAGACAGGGGTTGCCGGGGGAGCTGTTTTTT.

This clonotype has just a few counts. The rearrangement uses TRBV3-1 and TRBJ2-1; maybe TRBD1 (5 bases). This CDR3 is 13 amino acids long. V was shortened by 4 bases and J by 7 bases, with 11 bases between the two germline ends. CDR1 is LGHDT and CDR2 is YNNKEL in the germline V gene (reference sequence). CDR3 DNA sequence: TGTGCCAGCAGCCTCGTGACAGTTAATGAGCAGTTCTTC. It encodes CASSLVTVNEQFF.

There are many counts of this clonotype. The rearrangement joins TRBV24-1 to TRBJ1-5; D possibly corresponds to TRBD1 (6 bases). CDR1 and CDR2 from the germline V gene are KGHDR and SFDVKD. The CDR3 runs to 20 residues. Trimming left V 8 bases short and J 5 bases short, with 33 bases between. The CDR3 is CATTNGPRGGGQTGYQPQHF. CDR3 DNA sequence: TGTGCCACCACCAATGGTCCTCGAGGGGGAGGTCAAACGGGATATCAGCCCCAGCATTTT.

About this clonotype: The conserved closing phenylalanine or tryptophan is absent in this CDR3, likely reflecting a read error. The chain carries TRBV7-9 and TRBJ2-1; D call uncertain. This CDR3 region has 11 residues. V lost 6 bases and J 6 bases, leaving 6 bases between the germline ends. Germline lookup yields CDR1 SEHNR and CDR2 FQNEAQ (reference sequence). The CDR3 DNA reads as TGTGCCAGCAGTCGATCCAATGAGCAGTTCTTA. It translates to CASSRSNEQFL.

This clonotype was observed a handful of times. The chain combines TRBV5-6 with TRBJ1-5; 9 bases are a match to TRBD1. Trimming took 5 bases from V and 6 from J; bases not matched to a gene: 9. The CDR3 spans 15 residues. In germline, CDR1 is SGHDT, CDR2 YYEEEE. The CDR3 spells CASRLGTGFIQPQHF. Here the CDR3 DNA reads TGTGCCAGCAGACTCGGGACAGGGTTTATTCAGCCCCAGCATTTT.

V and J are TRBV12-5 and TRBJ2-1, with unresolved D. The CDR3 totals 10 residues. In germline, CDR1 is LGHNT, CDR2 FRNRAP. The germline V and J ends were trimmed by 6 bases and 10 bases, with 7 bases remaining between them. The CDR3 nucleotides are TGTGCTAGTGGCCCGTTGGAGCAGTTCTTC. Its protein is CASGPLEQFF.

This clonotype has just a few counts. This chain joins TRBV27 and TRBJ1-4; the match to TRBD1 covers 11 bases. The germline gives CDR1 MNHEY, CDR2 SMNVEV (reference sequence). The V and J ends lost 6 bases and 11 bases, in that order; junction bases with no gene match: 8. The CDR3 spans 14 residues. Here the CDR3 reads CASRPGTGGRKLFF. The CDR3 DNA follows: TGTGCCAGCAGGCCGGGGACAGGGGGGAGGAAACTGTTTTTT.

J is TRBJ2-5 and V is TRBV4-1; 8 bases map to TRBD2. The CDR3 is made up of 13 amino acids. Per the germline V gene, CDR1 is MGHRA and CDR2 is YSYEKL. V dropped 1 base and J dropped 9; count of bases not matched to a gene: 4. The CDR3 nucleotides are TGCGCCAGCAGCCAAGGTAGCGGGGAGGCCCAGTACTTC. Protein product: CASSQGSGEAQYF.

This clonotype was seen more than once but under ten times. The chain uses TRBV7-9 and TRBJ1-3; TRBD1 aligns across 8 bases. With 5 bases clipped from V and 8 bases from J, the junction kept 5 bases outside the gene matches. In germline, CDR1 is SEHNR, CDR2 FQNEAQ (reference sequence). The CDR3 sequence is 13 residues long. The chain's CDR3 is CASSEGQADTIYF. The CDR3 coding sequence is TGTGCCAGCAGCGAGGGACAGGCGGACACCATATATTTT.

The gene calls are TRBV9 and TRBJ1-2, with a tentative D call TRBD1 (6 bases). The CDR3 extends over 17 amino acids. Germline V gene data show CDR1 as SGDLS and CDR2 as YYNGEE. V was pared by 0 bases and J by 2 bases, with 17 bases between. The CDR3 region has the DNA TGTGCCAGCAGCGTAGTCAGAGACACAGGGCCAAACTATGGCTACACCTTC. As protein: CASSVVRDTGPNYGYTF.

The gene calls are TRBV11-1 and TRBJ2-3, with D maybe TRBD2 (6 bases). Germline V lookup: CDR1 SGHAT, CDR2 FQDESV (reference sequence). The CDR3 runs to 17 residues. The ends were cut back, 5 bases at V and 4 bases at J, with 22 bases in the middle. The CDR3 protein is CASSPGGLATGADTQYF. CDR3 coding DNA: TGTGCCAGCAGCCCTGGAGGGCTGGCCACGGGCGCAGATACGCAGTATTTT.

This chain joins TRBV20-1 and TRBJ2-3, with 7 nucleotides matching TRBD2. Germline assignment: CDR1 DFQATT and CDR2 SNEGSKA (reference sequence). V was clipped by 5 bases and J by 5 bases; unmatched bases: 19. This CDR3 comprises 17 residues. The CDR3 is CSAPRKTSTNRGDTQYF. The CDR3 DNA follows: TGCAGTGCTCCGCGCAAGACTAGCACCAACCGGGGAGATACGCAGTATTTT.